This is a list of T cell receptor beta chains from one sample in a study of shared clonotypes between healthy human individuals. The assay was immunoSEQ multiplex PCR, and TCRdb's table has in-frame clones only and misses some. The table shows over a million clones, with roughly 96% occurring only once. Sequenced sample: naive CD4+ T cells sorted from blood. The receptors here all came from a man aged 25-45 years in good health. CDR3s include the opening cysteine and the closing phenylalanine or tryptophan. Fields, in order: clone size, D gene, V gene, J gene, CDR3 DNA, CDR3 protein. The D gene is left open where the match is weak. Size values are once, few and many counts, or a class for expanded clones, and some rows have none.

NA	NA	TRBV5-1	TRBJ1-1	TGCGCCAGCAGCCGAGAGGTGGCCATGAACACTGAAGCTTTCTTT	CASSREVAMNTEAFF
NA	TRBD1	TRBV9	TRBJ2-1	TGTGCCAGCAGCGTGGGACAGTCTTACAATGAGCAGTTCTTC	CASSVGQSYNEQFF
once	NA	TRBV27	TRBJ2-7	TGTGCCAGCAGTTCCCGGGCGGGGAGCTCCGAGCAGTACTTC	CASSSRAGSSEQYF
NA	TRBD1	TRBV10-3	TRBJ2-1	TGTGCCATCAGTGAAGGGACAGGAGGCTATGGTGAGCAGTTCTTC	CAISEGTGGYGEQFF
once	TRBD2	TRBV7-6	TRBJ2-1	TGTGCCAGCAAGATGGGTGGCGGGAGCTCCTACAATGAGCAGTTCTTC	CASKMGGGSSYNEQFF
NA	NA	TRBV2	TRBJ2-1	TGTGCCAGCAGTGTAGCCGAGAGCTCCTACAATGAGCAGTTCTTC	CASSVAESSYNEQFF
NA	TRBD2	TRBV10-3	TRBJ2-1	TGTGCCATCAGTCTAGCGGGAGGGCCGAATGAGCAGTTCTTC	CAISLAGGPNEQFF
NA	NA	TRBV13	TRBJ1-3	TGTGCCAGCAGCTTATTTGCGAGAGACAGAGTCTTCTCTGGAAACACCATATATTTT	CASSLFARDRVFSGNTIYF
NA	NA	TRBV5-4	TRBJ2-7	TGTGCCAGCAGCTTGAGCGCAAGCACCTACGAGCAGTACTTC	CASSLSASTYEQYF
NA	NA	TRBV5-4	TRBJ2-5	TGTGCCAGCAGAGGACGCCCAGGGGAGACCCAGTACTTC	CASRGRPGETQYF
NA	NA	TRBV5-1	TRBJ1-3	TGCGCCAGCAGTTCAGGGGTGACTGGAAACACCATATATTTT	CASSSGVTGNTIYF
NA	TRBD2	TRBV7-6	TRBJ2-1	TGTGCCAGCAGTAACGACCGAGCGGGAAATTCTGGTGAGCAGTTCTTC	CASSNDRAGNSGEQFF
NA	NA	TRBV11-2	TRBJ2-7	TGTGCCAGCAGCTTAGACGGGAGAGGCGAGCAGTACTTC	CASSLDGRGEQYF
NA	TRBD2	TRBV29-1	TRBJ2-1	TGCAGCGTGCGACTAGCGGCTGATGAAACACCCCCCTACAATGAGCAGTTCTTC	CSVRLAADETPPYNEQFF
NA	NA	TRBV18	TRBJ1-3	TGTGCCAGCTCACCAGGGGCTGAACCTGGAAACACCATATATTTT	CASSPGAEPGNTIYF
NA	TRBD1	TRBV28	TRBJ1-2	TGTGCCAGCAGACTGACAGGGGCGTACTCTAACTATGGCTACACCTTC	CASRLTGAYSNYGYTF
NA	NA	TRBV25-1	TRBJ2-1	TGTGCCAGCAGTCCTAGGGGGGCCTACAATGAGCAGTTCTTC	CASSPRGAYNEQFF
NA	TRBD2	TRBV11-2	TRBJ2-1	TGTGCCAGCAGCTTAGGACTAGCGGGAGACAATGAGCAGTTCTTC	CASSLGLAGDNEQFF
NA	TRBD2	TRBV9	TRBJ2-7	TGTGCCAGCAGCCCTCGACTAGCGGGGATCTACGAGCAGTACTTC	CASSPRLAGIYEQYF
NA	NA	TRBV11-2	TRBJ1-3	TGTGCCAGCAGGCGCATTCAGGGGAGTGGAAACACCATATATTTT	CASRRIQGSGNTIYF
NA	TRBD1	TRBV2	TRBJ1-4	TGTGCCAGCAGGGGACAGATTAATGAAAAACTGTTTTTT	CASRGQINEKLFF
NA	TRBD1	TRBV7-9	TRBJ2-6	TGTGCCAGCAGCTTATACGCAGGGGGCTACGTCCTGACTTTC	CASSLYAGGYVLTF
NA	TRBD1	TRBV19	TRBJ1-3	TGTGCCAGTAGTAAACCCGGGACAGGAATTGGAAACACCATATATTTT	CASSKPGTGIGNTIYF
NA	NA	TRBV6-1	TRBJ1-5	TGTGCCAGCAGTGAATGGGGGGGATTGGGCAATCAGCCCCAGCATTTT	CASSEWGGLGNQPQHF
NA	TRBD2	TRBV9	TRBJ2-2	TGTGCCAGCAGCACCGCCAGTTGGCGGGAGGCCAAGAACACCGGGGAGCTGTTTTTT	CASSTASWREAKNTGELFF
NA	NA	TRBV14	TRBJ2-7	TGTGCCAGCAGCTACCAGGGGAGGGAGTACTTC	CASSYQGREYF
NA	TRBD1	TRBV5-4	TRBJ1-4	TGTGCCAGCAGCTTGGAGACAGGGAATAATGAAAAACTGTTTTTT	CASSLETGNNEKLFF
NA	NA	TRBV5-1	TRBJ2-7	TGCGCCAGCAGCTTGGCAGGGTCCAGGGTACACGAGCAGTACTTC	CASSLAGSRVHEQYF
NA	NA	TRBV5-1	TRBJ2-7	TGCGCCAGCAGCCGAGACGCTTACGAGCAGTACTTC	CASSRDAYEQYF